The 4 T cell receptor beta chains in this list originate from one sample, sequenced in a study of cytomegalovirus exposure and HLA in healthy donors. The PCR employed 60 Vbeta primers together with 13 Jbeta primers. Repertoires were generated with immunoSEQ multiplex PCR, while TCRdb's copy carries only in-frame clones and drops some. The sample includes 200,000 to 300,000 clones, approximately 84% of them seen just once. Sequencing input: PBMCs. The receptors originated from a girl aged 2-10 years in good health and CMV-seronegative.

The CDR3 DNA follows: TGCGCCAGCAGCCGATTAGCACAGGGTGTGTCAGATACGCAGTATTTT. It specifies CASSRLAQGVSDTQYF. The chain has TRBV4-1 and TRBJ2-3; D is perhaps TRBD1 (6 bases). Germline V gives CDR1 MGHRA, CDR2 YSYEKL. The CDR3 covers 16 residues. The germline V and J ends were trimmed by 4 bases and 4 bases, with 18 bases remaining between them.

This chain links TRBV6-1 with TRBJ1-2, with 9 positions matching TRBD1. The germline gives CDR1 MNHNS, CDR2 SASEGT. CDR3 length equals 14 residues. V gave up 4 bases and J gave up 2 bases; unmatched junction bases: 2. CDR3 protein: CASSAGTGNYGYTF. The CDR3 DNA follows: TGTGCCAGCAGTGCCGGGACAGGGAACTATGGCTACACCTTC.

The V gene is TRBV9, the J gene TRBJ2-3, with D hard to call. The ends were cut back, 1 base at V and 4 bases at J, with 7 bases in the middle. CDR1 and CDR2 (germline): SGDLS, YYNGEE. The CDR3 sequence is 13 residues long. This chain's CDR3 is CASSVKLADTQYF. The CDR3 DNA sequence: TGTGCCAGCAGCGTAAAGCTTGCAGATACGCAGTATTTT. Based on the CDR3 plus reference TRBV9 and TRBJ2-3, the full variable domain is DSGVTQTPKHLITATGQRVTLRCSPRSGDLSVYWYQQSLDQGLQFLIQYYNGEERAKGNILERFSAQQFPDLHSELNLSSLELGDSALYFCASSVKLADTQYFGPGTRLTVL.

The J gene is TRBJ2-7, the V gene TRBV27, with 9 bases lining up with TRBD1. The CDR3 sequence is 16 residues long. Germline V gene lookup returns CDR1 MNHEY and CDR2 SMNVEV (reference sequence). The V and J ends lost 5 bases and 4 bases, in that order; junction bases with no gene match: 12. As DNA, the CDR3 is TGTGCCAGCAGTACCCTACCGGGACAGGGAACTTACGAGCAGTACTTC. Translating gives CASSTLPGQGTYEQYF.